This TCR beta chain is drawn from a study of technical replicates of blood from a handful of donors. As for this clone: Germline and junction disagree at one end, which may indicate a read error.

Some clones are missing from TCRdb's copy, which holds only in-frame ones; the method was immunoSEQ multiplex PCR. The data hold more than 65,000 clones, with about 97% observed a single time. This CDR3 contains 12 residues. Looked up from germline, CDR1 is SGHRS and CDR2 is YFSETQ. This clonotype was sampled from a human donor in good health. The specimen was T cells isolated from PBMCs. The rearrangement links TRBV5-1 to TRBJ2-7; 8 positions agree with TRBD2. The CDR3 DNA sequence: TGCGCCAGCAGCTACGAAGCGGGAGTCTTGGTATTC. Its translation: CASSYEAGVLVF.